The clone carrying this T cell receptor (beta chain) appeared a single time. The study drew the donors from its approximately 110-subject validation cohort, separate from the roughly 670-subject first cohort. Data came from immunoSEQ multiplex PCR; TCRdb stores just in-frame clones and leaves some out. The sample has some 69,000 clones, roughly 97% seen once. This record comes from a study of cytomegalovirus exposure and HLA in healthy donors. V shed 7 bases and J 2 bases; nucleotides not matched to a gene: 5. Germline CDR1 and CDR2: MNHNS and SASEGT. The CDR3 has 14 amino acids. The sample was PBMCs. V and J are TRBV6-1 and TRBJ2-7; 10 nucleotides line up with TRBD1. The clonotype originates from a man younger than 35 in good health and CMV-seronegative. The CDR3 sequence is CASTGTGDPYEQYF. The CDR3 DNA follows: TGTGCCAGCACCGGGACAGGGGACCCCTACGAGCAGTACTTC.